Here is one T cell receptor (beta chain) with its context. This CDR3 contains 15 residues. Trimming shortened V by 7 bases and J by 7 bases, and 23 bases separated the two germline ends. The data are from a study of blood T cells in healthy people across ages. A second PCR of 7 to 11 cycles used a sample-barcoded 5' primer and a J-beta primer mix. MiXCR, run by TCRdb on the 5' RACE reads, gives a single entry per CDR3 protein. This table has about 1,400,000 distinct CDR3 sequences, 45% to 70% appearing once. The receptor was isolated from a man between 18 and 29 years old in good health. The sequencing sample was made of blood. The chain couples TRBV12-3 or TRBV12-4 to TRBJ2-7; D may correspond to TRBD1 or TRBD2 (6 bases each). CDR3 nucleotide sequence: TGTGCCAGCACCGTGGGGGGCCCCTCCTACAATGAGCAGTACTTC. This encodes CASTVGGPSYNEQYF.